Following are 26 T cell receptor beta chains from one sample sequenced in a study of T cell responses to AZD1222 COVID-19 vaccine. The protocol was immunoSEQ multiplex PCR, while the TCRdb copy is restricted to in-frame clones and leaves out a portion. The repertoire holds 90,000 or so clones, with approximately 91% as singletons. Material: peripheral blood, obtained 28 days after the second AZD1222 dose. The receptor source for this set is an adult who received the AZD1222 COVID-19 vaccine.

This chain links TRBV5-1 with TRBJ2-7; possible D gene TRBD2, 6 bases. The germline CDR1 and CDR2 sequences are SGHRS and YFSETQ. The germline V and J ends were trimmed by 1 base and 6 bases, with 23 bases remaining between them. This CDR3 is built from 17 residues. The CDR3 loop is CASSLRLGEYTGVEQYF. CDR3 sequence (DNA): TGCGCCAGCAGCTTGCGTCTCGGCGAGTATACGGGGGTCGAGCAGTACTTC.

The V and J genes are TRBV7-2 and TRBJ2-7, with 8 nucleotides matching TRBD1. CDR1 and CDR2 (germline): SGHTA, FQGNSA. There are 15 residues in the CDR3. J lost 2 bases, V lost 6 bases, and 9 bases had no gene match. The CDR3 bases are TGTGCCAGCAGACCAACAGGACAGGGAGCCTACGAGCAGTACTTC. Protein product: CASRPTGQGAYEQYF.

By frequency in the sample, this clone is large (0.1 to 1%). The V gene is TRBV2, the J gene TRBJ1-2; D possibly corresponds to TRBD1 (5 bases). Trimming cost V 5 bases and J 4 bases, with 23 bases left between them. CDR3 length: 17 residues. CDR1 is SNHLY, CDR2 FYNNEI, per germline. The CDR3 region has the DNA TGTGCCAGCAGTCTAATGGGTCAGGGAGTGGATGTCTATGGCTACACCTTC. Its protein is CASSLMGQGVDVYGYTF. The variable domain in full, with the rest retrieved from reference TRBV2 and TRBJ1-2, is EPEVTQTPSHQVTQMGQEVILRCVPISNHLYFYWYRQILGQKVEFLVSFYNNEISEKSEIFDDQFSVERPDGSNFTLKIRSTKLEDSAMYFCASSLMGQGVDVYGYTFGSGTRLTVV.

The V and J genes are TRBV7-6 and TRBJ2-2; perhaps TRBD1 as D (7 bases). Germline CDR1 is SGHVS and CDR2 is FNYEAQ. V lost 1 base, J lost 4 bases, and 16 bases lay in between. The length of the CDR3 is 17 residues. The CDR3 sequence: CASSLEGAGTTTGELFF. The CDR3 DNA reads TGTGCCAGCAGCTTAGAGGGGGCGGGAACGACCACCGGGGAGCTGTTTTTT.

V and J are TRBV5-6 and TRBJ1-2; possibly TRBD1 for D (5 bases). CDR3 length equals 13 residues. Germline lookup yields CDR1 SGHDT and CDR2 YYEEEE. V was cut by 2 bases and J by 3 bases, with 8 bases left in between. The CDR3 DNA is TGTGCCAGCAGCTTTCAGGGCTACTATGGCTACACCTTC. This gives the protein CASSFQGYYGYTF.

This chain connects TRBV5-1 to TRBJ1-4; weak D call: TRBD1 (6 bases). V shed 0 bases and J shed 3 bases, with 6 bases lying between them. CDR1 is SGHRS and CDR2 is YFSETQ in the germline V gene. The CDR3 spans 14 residues. The CDR3 DNA follows: TGCGCCAGCAGCTTGGGGACAGCTAATGAAAAACTGTTTTTT. Encoded protein: CASSLGTANEKLFF.

The chain couples TRBV11-3 to TRBJ2-3; D is unresolved. This CDR3 is 14 amino acids long. Germline V gene lookup returns CDR1 SGHNT and CDR2 YENEEA. Between the trimmed V and J ends, which lost 3 bases and 4 bases, there was a span of 11 bases. The DNA for the CDR3 is TGTGCCAGCAGCTTCTTTCTGCCCCCAGATACGCAGTATTTT. Residues: CASSFFLPPDTQYF.

The chain is built from TRBV4-2 and TRBJ1-1, with D perhaps TRBD1 (5 bases). V lost 0 bases and J lost 2, with 10 bases in between. This CDR3 has 15 amino acids. The germline gives CDR1 LGHNA, CDR2 YNFKEQ. As DNA, the CDR3 is TGTGCCAGCAGCCAAGAATGGACATCCAACACTGAAGCTTTCTTT. Its protein is CASSQEWTSNTEAFF.

The CDR3 region has the DNA TGTGCCAGCCACGGGGGGACACAGAACACCGGGGAGCTGTTTTTT. Amino acid sequence: CASHGGTQNTGELFF. The V and J genes are TRBV2 and TRBJ2-2; D is possibly TRBD2 (7 bases). Germline loops: CDR1 SNHLY, CDR2 FYNNEI. This CDR3 comprises 15 residues. Trimming stripped 8 bases from V and 1 base from J, with 14 bases between.

This sequence joins TRBV30 and TRBJ2-7, with D possibly TRBD1 on 6 matching bases. Per the germline V gene, CDR1 is GTSNPN and CDR2 is SVGIG (reference sequence). The ends were cut back, 6 bases at V and 4 bases at J, with 16 bases in the middle. This CDR3 contains 13 residues. The CDR3 is CACYRGMEYEQYF. The DNA of the CDR3 is TGTGCCTGCTATAGGGGGATGGAGTACGAGCAGTACTTC. Supplemented by reference TRBV30 and TRBJ2-7, the full variable domain reads SQTIHQWPATLVQPVGSPLSLECTVEGTSNPNLYWYRQAAGRGLQLLFYSVGIGQISSEVPQNLSASRPQDRQFILSSKKLLLSDSGFYLCACYRGMEYEQYFGPGTRLTVT.

This clone was detected only once. The chain joins TRBV18 to TRBJ1-3; D not resolved. V lost 3 bases, J lost 0 bases, and 15 bases lay in between. There are 17 residues in the CDR3. In germline, CDR1 is KGHSH, CDR2 LQKENI. The CDR3 spells CASSPYAGSHSGNTIYF. In nucleotides, the CDR3 is TGTGCCAGCTCACCTTACGCGGGGTCCCACTCTGGAAACACCATATATTTT.

This clone has only a few counts. The chain is built from TRBV27 and TRBJ1-1, with no clear D. Germline V lookup: CDR1 MNHEY, CDR2 SMNVEV (reference sequence). V was cut by 4 bases and J by 0 bases, with 6 bases left in between. CDR3 length: 13 residues. CDR3 coding DNA: TGTGCCAGCAGTTCCTCCTTGAACACTGAAGCTTTCTTT. The encoded protein is CASSSSLNTEAFF.

The chain uses TRBV30 and TRBJ1-4; D ambiguous. The V end was cut by 3 bases, the J end by 13 bases, with 12 bases between. The CDR3 is made up of 11 amino acids. Germline-derived CDR1 and CDR2 are GTSNPN and SVGIG (reference sequence). The CDR3: CAWSFPRRLFF. As DNA, the CDR3 is TGTGCCTGGAGCTTCCCCAGGAGACTGTTTTTT.

The V call is TRBV11-2, the J call TRBJ2-1; a weak D match, TRBD2 (6 bases). Germline V gives CDR1 SGHAT, CDR2 FQNNGV. Trimming left V 1 base short and J 3 bases short, with 10 bases between. The CDR3 contains 15 residues. CDR3: CASSLVAGIYNEQFF. In DNA, the CDR3 is TGTGCCAGCAGCTTAGTTGCGGGGATCTACAATGAGCAGTTCTTC.

The rearrangement links TRBV6-5 to TRBJ2-1, with D perhaps TRBD1 (5 bases). Germline-derived CDR1 and CDR2 are MNHEY and SVGAGI. The V and J ends lost 2 bases and 0 bases respectively, with 11 bases between them. This CDR3 is built from 16 residues. CDR3 nucleotides: TGTGCCAGCAGTTACGTTCAGGGTAGCTCCTACAATGAGCAGTTCTTC. Residues: CASSYVQGSSYNEQFF.

The chain couples TRBV15 to TRBJ1-2; unclear D gene. Germline CDR1 is LNHNV and CDR2 is YYDKDF (reference sequence). The CDR3 runs to 15 residues. Trimming cost V 1 base and J 1 base, with 10 bases left between them. The CDR3 nucleotides read TGTGCCACCAGCAGAGCGTTAATTCTTAACTATGGCTACACCTTC. Protein: CATSRALILNYGYTF.

V and J are TRBV10-3 and TRBJ1-1, with a tentative D call TRBD1 (5 bases). The V gene's germline CDR1 is ENHRY and CDR2 SYGVKD. CDR3 length: 11 amino acids. V was cut by 9 bases and J by 5 bases, with 10 bases left in between. CDR3 sequence: CAIQEGTEAFF. The CDR3 DNA is TGTGCCATACAAGAGGGGACTGAAGCTTTCTTT.

The J gene is TRBJ1-2, the V gene TRBV6-5; 7 bases are a match to TRBD1. V gave up 1 base and J gave up 8 bases; unmatched junction bases: 7. CDR1 and CDR2 (germline): MNHEY, SVGAGI. The CDR3 length is 14 residues. This chain's CDR3 is CASSYLATGSGYTF. The DNA of the CDR3 is TGTGCCAGCAGTTACTTGGCGACAGGGTCCGGCTACACCTTC.

This sequence joins TRBV7-8 and TRBJ1-1, with D unclear. The CDR3 spans 14 residues. V was trimmed by 5 bases and J by 4 bases, leaving 14 bases between them. CDR1 and CDR2 (germline): SGHVS, FQNEAQ. This CDR3 reads CASSLLMVSTEAFF. The CDR3 DNA is TGTGCCAGCAGCCTTCTGATGGTCAGCACTGAAGCTTTCTTT.

This clone came up once. DNA for the CDR3: TGCGCCAGCAGCCAAGATAAAGGACTCAATCAGCCCCAGCATTTT. Protein sequence: CASSQDKGLNQPQHF. V gene TRBV4-1 combines with J gene TRBJ1-5; D uncertain. The CDR3 sequence is 15 residues long. Per germline, CDR1 MGHRA and CDR2 YSYEKL. Trimming pared 0 bases from V and 3 bases from J, leaving 9 bases between.

This chain uses TRBV24-1 with TRBJ2-4; TRBD2 aligns across 11 bases. The CDR3 is 14 residues long. Per germline, CDR1 KGHDR and CDR2 SFDVKD. CDR3 region: CATTSGGQVCIQYF. As DNA, the CDR3 is TGTGCGACAACTAGCGGGGGACAAGTGTGCATTCAGTACTTC.

The chain employs TRBV11-3 and TRBJ2-7; TRBD1 matches 12 bases. CDR1 is SGHNT, CDR2 YENEEA, per germline. CDR3 length: 16 residues. After removal of 5 bases from V and 4 bases from J, the junction contained 9 bases not matched to a gene. The CDR3 nucleotides read TGTGCCAGCAGCAAAAACCGGGACAGGGGGCTTTACGAGCAGTACTTC. The encoded protein is CASSKNRDRGLYEQYF.

There are a few counts of this clone. J is TRBJ1-2 and V is TRBV10-3; a possible D gene is TRBD1 (5 bases). Trimming removed 3 bases from V and 0 bases from J, with 11 bases in between. This CDR3 is built from 15 residues. Germline V CDR1 and CDR2: ENHRY, SYGVKD. DNA for the CDR3: TGTGCCATCAGTGACCGGGACGGATCTAACTATGGCTACACCTTC. It is translated as CAISDRDGSNYGYTF.

This chain links TRBV25-1 with TRBJ1-1; D possibly corresponds to TRBD1 (6 bases). Germline V CDR1 and CDR2: MGHDK, SYGVNS. V lost 7 bases and J lost 1, with 10 bases in between. The CDR3 sequence is 13 residues long. CDR3 protein: CASKTQGNTEAFF. The CDR3 DNA sequence: TGTGCCAGCAAGACACAGGGGAACACTGAAGCTTTCTTT.

CDR3 coding DNA: TGTGCCAGCAGTTCACAGGGTTTCACTGAAGCTTTCTTT. It encodes CASSSQGFTEAFF. The V gene is TRBV27, the J gene TRBJ1-1, with D possibly being TRBD1 (6 bases). Looked up from germline, CDR1 is MNHEY and CDR2 is SMNVEV (reference sequence). The CDR3 has 13 amino acids. The V and J ends lost 4 bases and 4 bases respectively, with 10 bases between them.

The gene calls are TRBV20-1 and TRBJ1-1; no firm D call. Germline CDR1 is DFQATT and CDR2 is SNEGSKA (reference sequence). Between the trimmed V and J ends, which lost 6 bases and 6 bases, there was a span of 8 bases. The CDR3 length is 10 residues. CDR3 residues: CSALSPEAFF. CDR3 DNA sequence: TGCAGTGCCCTTAGCCCTGAAGCTTTCTTT.